The 27 T cell receptor beta chains listed next were all sequenced from one sample in a study of T cell responses to AZD1222 COVID-19 vaccine. Clones were sequenced by immunoSEQ multiplex PCR, and TCRdb holds only the in-frame ones, with some missing. The data show 95,000 to 110,000 clones, around 92% seen once. Sequenced material: peripheral blood, taken on day 0 of AZD1222 vaccination. The origin of the receptors is an adult in good health.

The V gene is TRBV19, the J gene TRBJ2-1; D is unresolved. Germline V gene data show CDR1 as LNHDA and CDR2 as SQIVND (reference sequence). The CDR3 loop spans 11 amino acids. Trimming took off 5 bases at V and 8 bases at J, with 7 bases between the two ends. CDR3 DNA: TGTGCCAGTAGTCTACATTATGAGCAGTTCTTC. Protein product: CASSLHYEQFF.

This chain connects TRBV5-1 to TRBJ2-7, with TRBD1 matching over 7 bases. Trimming took 0 bases from V and 3 from J; bases not matched to a gene: 3. From germline, CDR1 is SGHRS and CDR2 YFSETQ. The CDR3 covers 14 residues. The CDR3 sequence: CASSLEGGSYEQYF. CDR3 bases: TGCGCCAGCAGCTTGGAAGGGGGCAGCTACGAGCAGTACTTC.

The rearrangement joins TRBV11-3 to TRBJ1-1; weak D call: TRBD1 (5 bases). The V gene's germline CDR1 is SGHNT and CDR2 YENEEA. V was shortened by 5 bases and J by 1 base, with 17 bases between the two germline ends. CDR3 size: 16 residues. The CDR3 reads CASSPPSGVGNTEAFF. CDR3 coding DNA: TGTGCCAGCAGCCCGCCGTCGGGGGTGGGGAACACTGAAGCTTTCTTT.

This chain connects TRBV29-1 to TRBJ1-2; tentative D call: TRBD1 (6 bases). CDR3 length: 15 residues. Germline CDR1 reads SQVTM; CDR2 reads ANQGSEA. V was trimmed by 3 bases and J by 3 bases, leaving 17 bases between them. The CDR3 region is CSVEGRGGRDYGYTF. As DNA, the CDR3 is TGCAGCGTTGAGGGAAGAGGGGGACGGGACTATGGCTACACCTTC.

The chain employs TRBV9 and TRBJ1-5; maybe TRBD1 (6 bases). V lost 3 bases to trimming and J lost 7 bases, with 17 bases between them. This CDR3 is 15 amino acids long. Germline CDR1 reads SGDLS; CDR2 reads YYNGEE. The CDR3 loop is CASSGRGGADQPQHF. DNA of the CDR3: TGTGCCAGCAGCGGGAGGGGGGGGGCAGACCAGCCCCAGCATTTT.

The chain carries TRBV20-1 and TRBJ2-7; 9 bases line up with TRBD2. The V segment lost 3 bases and the J segment 6 bases; nucleotides outside the gene matches: 9. The CDR3 is made up of 14 amino acids. Germline CDR1 is DFQATT and CDR2 is SNEGSKA (reference sequence). The CDR3 is CSASIAGGFSEQYF. CDR3 nucleotides: TGCAGTGCTAGTATCGCGGGAGGGTTTTCCGAGCAGTACTTC.

The J gene is TRBJ1-2, the V gene TRBV19; D perhaps matches TRBD1 (5 bases). This CDR3 contains 13 residues. The V end was cut by 7 bases, the J end by 5 bases, with 14 bases between. Germline CDR1 LNHDA, CDR2 SQIVND (reference sequence). CDR3 in amino acids: CASTLDISYGYTF. The CDR3 DNA sequence: TGTGCCAGTACCCTGGACATCAGTTATGGCTACACCTTC. Complete variable domain (other parts from reference TRBV19 and TRBJ1-2): DGGITQSPKYLFRKEGQNVTLSCEQNLNHDAMYWYRQDPGQGLRLIYYSQIVNDFQKGDIAEGYSVSREKKESFPLTVTSAQKNPTAFYLCASTLDISYGYTFGSGTRLTVV.

The V gene is TRBV18, the J gene TRBJ2-3; D call uncertain. Germline V lookup: CDR1 KGHSH, CDR2 LQKENI. The CDR3 sequence is 13 residues long. V lost 3 bases and J 4 bases, leaving 8 bases between the germline ends. This CDR3 is CASSPLRADTQYF. CDR3 DNA: TGTGCCAGCTCACCCCTAAGAGCAGATACGCAGTATTTT.

This clone has only a few counts. The genes are TRBV28 and TRBJ1-1; TRBD1 aligns across 11 bases. The CDR3 runs 15 residues. Germline V lookup: CDR1 MDHEN, CDR2 SYDVKM. Unmatched junction bases numbered 8, after V lost 5 bases and J lost 6 bases. CDR3: CASSPPGQGAPEAFF. CDR3 nucleotide sequence: TGTGCCAGCAGTCCACCTGGACAGGGGGCCCCTGAAGCTTTCTTT.

The chain employs TRBV6-4 and TRBJ2-6; unclear D gene. The CDR3 runs to 14 residues. Trimming removed 3 bases at V and 0 bases at J, with 3 bases between. Germline CDR1 is MRHNA and CDR2 is SNTAGT. The CDR3 coding sequence is TGTGCCAGCAGTGAAAACTCTGGGGCCAACGTCCTGACTTTC. Protein: CASSENSGANVLTF.

The J gene is TRBJ2-5, the V gene TRBV24-1, with 8 bases matching TRBD1. From germline, CDR1 is KGHDR and CDR2 SFDVKD. Trimming took 4 bases from V and 4 from J; bases not matched to a gene: 10. There are 16 residues in the CDR3. The chain's CDR3 is CATSEFSTGVGETQYF. The CDR3 coding sequence is TGTGCCACCAGTGAGTTCTCGACAGGGGTAGGAGAGACCCAGTACTTC.

This chain uses TRBV28 with TRBJ2-3; 8 nucleotides agree with TRBD1. CDR3 length equals 14 residues. CDR1 is MDHEN, CDR2 SYDVKM, per germline. V dropped 8 bases and J dropped 3; count of bases not matched to a gene: 7. The CDR3 protein is CASRSGGSTDTQYF. The CDR3 coding sequence is TGTGCCAGCCGCTCAGGGGGCTCAACAGATACGCAGTATTTT.

The chain has TRBV5-1 and TRBJ1-2, with 8 bases fitting TRBD1. The CDR3 contains 15 residues. The J segment lost 5 bases and the V segment lost 0 bases, leaving 6 bases of the junction unmatched. The germline V gene encodes CDR1 SGHRS and CDR2 YFSETQ. For the CDR3, the DNA is TGCGCCAGCAGCTTGGTTCCAGGGGGCGAATATGGCTACACCTTC. It specifies CASSLVPGGEYGYTF.

CDR3 protein: CATSKVPGELFF. The CDR3, as DNA: TGTGCCACCAGTAAAGTTCCCGGGGAGCTGTTTTTT. The chain employs TRBV24-1 and TRBJ2-2; unclear D gene. The CDR3 runs to 12 residues. The V gene lost 6 bases and the J gene lost 6 bases, with 7 bases spanning the gap. The germline V gene has CDR1 KGHDR and CDR2 SFDVKD.

The CDR3 sequence is CASSHEQGPAYEQYF. The CDR3 DNA sequence: TGCGCCAGCAGCCACGAACAGGGGCCAGCCTACGAGCAGTACTTC. This chain connects TRBV4-3 to TRBJ2-7; TRBD1 agrees at 7 bases. Germline V gene sequence: CDR1 LGHNA, CDR2 YSLEER. V lost 3 bases, J lost 2 bases, and 7 bases stayed unmatched. CDR3 length equals 15 residues.

This clone was detected only a few times. The chain combines TRBV27 with TRBJ2-6; a possible D gene is TRBD2 (7 bases). Germline assignment: CDR1 MNHEY and CDR2 SMNVEV (reference sequence). CDR3 size: 19 residues. Trimming pared 0 bases from V and 0 bases from J, leaving 15 bases between. The CDR3 nucleotides are TGTGCCAGCAGTTTATCCCCTCCGGGGGGCGCCTCTGGGGCCAACGTCCTGACTTTC. Translating it yields CASSLSPPGGASGANVLTF.

This clone was detected once. The gene calls are TRBV24-1 and TRBJ2-1, with TRBD2 matching 8 bases. Trimming removed 5 bases from V and 8 bases from J; junction bases left unmatched: 7. Germline V gene sequence: CDR1 KGHDR, CDR2 SFDVKD. CDR3 length: 14 residues. The CDR3 sequence: CATSGPTSVDEQFF. CDR3 nucleotide sequence: TGTGCCACCAGTGGCCCGACTAGCGTCGATGAGCAGTTCTTC.

This chain uses TRBV5-1 with TRBJ2-1; 8 nucleotides line up with TRBD2. This CDR3 region has 15 residues. CDR1 is SGHRS and CDR2 is YFSETQ in the germline V gene. Germline trimming cut 0 bases from V and 8 bases from J; bases unmatched to any gene: 7. CDR3 amino acids: CASSLASGSKDEQFF. The CDR3 nucleotides are TGCGCCAGCAGCTTGGCAAGCGGGAGTAAGGATGAGCAGTTCTTC.

This chain uses TRBV7-2 with TRBJ1-2; possibly TRBD1 for D (5 bases). Germline-derived CDR1 and CDR2 are SGHTA and FQGNSA. Between the trimmed V and J ends, which lost 0 bases and 4 bases, there was a span of 12 bases. The CDR3 is made up of 15 amino acids. CDR3 in DNA: TGTGCCAGCAGCTTAGCGCTAGGAGGGGCCTATGGCTACACCTTC. It encodes CASSLALGGAYGYTF. The variable domain in full, with the rest retrieved from reference TRBV7-2 and TRBJ1-2, is GAGVSQSPSNKVTEKGKDVELRCDPISGHTALYWYRQSLGQGLEFLIYFQGNSAPDKSGLPSDRFSAERTGGSVSTLTIQRTQQEDSAVYLCASSLALGGAYGYTFGSGTRLTVV.

The chain employs TRBV5-1 and TRBJ2-3, with D unresolved. Trimming shortened V by 0 bases and J by 2 bases, and 13 bases separated the two germline ends. The CDR3 contains 16 residues. Germline V CDR1 and CDR2: SGHRS, YFSETQ. Here the CDR3 reads CASSLVRPVDTDTQYF. The CDR3 bases are TGCGCCAGCAGCTTGGTGAGGCCAGTTGACACAGATACGCAGTATTTT.

The CDR3 bases are TGTGCCACCAGCAGAGGTGGACTCCAAGTAAGGACCCAGTACTTC. Translating gives CATSRGGLQVRTQYF. The chain has TRBV15 and TRBJ2-5; D perhaps matches TRBD2 (5 bases). Germline-derived CDR1 and CDR2 are LNHNV and YYDKDF (reference sequence). The CDR3 loop spans 15 amino acids. V dropped 1 base and J dropped 7 bases, with 16 bases sitting between them.

The J gene is TRBJ1-1, the V gene TRBV6-5, with D possibly being TRBD1 (5 bases). Trimming removed 0 bases at V and 8 bases at J, with 16 bases between. This CDR3 comprises 15 residues. Germline V gene lookup returns CDR1 MNHEY and CDR2 SVGAGI. CDR3 bases: TGTGCCAGCAGTTACTCGAAAGGACGGGGGAGAGAAGCTTTCTTT. This gives the protein CASSYSKGRGREAFF.

This clone was seen a few times. The V and J genes are TRBV5-1 and TRBJ2-3; perhaps TRBD1 as D (5 bases). CDR1 SGHRS and CDR2 YFSETQ come from the germline V gene. The CDR3 has 13 residues. Trimming removed 2 bases from V and 2 bases from J, with 6 bases in between. CDR3 nucleotides: TGCGCCAGCAGCTTCAGGGACACAGATACGCAGTATTTT. Protein product: CASSFRDTDTQYF.

The V and J genes are TRBV6-5 and TRBJ2-2; perhaps TRBD1 as D (6 bases). The V end was cut by 6 bases, the J end by 4 bases, with 15 bases between. Germline CDR1 and CDR2: MNHEY and SVGAGI. CDR3 size: 15 residues. The CDR3 region has the DNA TGTGCCAGCAGAAATTCCAGGGGTGGCACCGGGGAGCTGTTTTTT. This codes for CASRNSRGGTGELFF.

The gene calls are TRBV5-1 and TRBJ2-1; TRBD2 matches at 11 bases. The germline CDR1 and CDR2 sequences are SGHRS and YFSETQ. The CDR3 totals 17 residues. The V segment lost 4 bases and the J segment 7 bases; nucleotides outside the gene matches: 13. CDR3 loop: CASSPGARLAGRNEQFF. The CDR3 bases are TGCGCCAGCAGCCCGGGGGCGAGACTAGCGGGGCGTAATGAGCAGTTCTTC.

Concerning this clone itself: This sample also contains other DNA sequences that code for the same CDR3. This chain connects TRBV15 to TRBJ1-1; D gene ambiguous. Germline CDR1 is LNHNV and CDR2 is YYDKDF (reference sequence). The CDR3 spans 15 residues. V lost 1 base to trimming and J lost 0 bases, with 9 bases between them. The CDR3 nucleotides are TGTGCCACCAGCAGAGCATCTACAGTGAACACTGAAGCTTTCTTT. It specifies CATSRASTVNTEAFF.

The rearrangement uses TRBV7-6 and TRBJ2-5; TRBD2 matches at 10 bases. V trimming: 0 bases; J trimming: 5 bases; junction bases outside the gene matches: 6. Looked up from germline, CDR1 is SGHVS and CDR2 is FNYEAQ. CDR3 size: 16 residues. This chain's CDR3 is CASSLARLAGVETQYF. The CDR3 region has the DNA TGTGCCAGCAGCTTAGCGCGGCTAGCGGGAGTCGAGACCCAGTACTTC.